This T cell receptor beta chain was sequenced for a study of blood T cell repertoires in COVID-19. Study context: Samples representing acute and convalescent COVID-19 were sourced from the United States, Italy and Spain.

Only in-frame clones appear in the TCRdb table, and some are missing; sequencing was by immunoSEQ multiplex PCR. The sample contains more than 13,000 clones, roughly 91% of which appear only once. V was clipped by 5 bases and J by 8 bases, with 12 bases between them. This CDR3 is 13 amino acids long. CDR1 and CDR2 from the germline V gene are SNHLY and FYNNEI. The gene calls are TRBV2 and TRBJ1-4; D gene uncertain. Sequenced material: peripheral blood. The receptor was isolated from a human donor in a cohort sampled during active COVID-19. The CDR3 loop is CASSSSVPEKLFF. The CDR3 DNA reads TGTGCCAGCAGTTCGTCCGTCCCGGAAAAACTGTTTTTT.